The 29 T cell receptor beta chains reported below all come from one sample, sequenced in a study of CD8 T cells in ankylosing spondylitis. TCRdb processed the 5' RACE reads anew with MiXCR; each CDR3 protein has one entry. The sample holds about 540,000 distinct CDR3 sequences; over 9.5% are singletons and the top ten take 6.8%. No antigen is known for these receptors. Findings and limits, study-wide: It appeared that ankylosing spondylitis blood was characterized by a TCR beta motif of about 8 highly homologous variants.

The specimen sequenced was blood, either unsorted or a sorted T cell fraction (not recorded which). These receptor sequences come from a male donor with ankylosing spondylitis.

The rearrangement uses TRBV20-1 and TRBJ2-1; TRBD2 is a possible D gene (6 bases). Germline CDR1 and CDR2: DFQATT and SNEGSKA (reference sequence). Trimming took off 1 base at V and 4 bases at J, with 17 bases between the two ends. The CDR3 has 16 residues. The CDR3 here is CSARAQAAGSYNEQFF. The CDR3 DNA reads TGCAGTGCTAGAGCCCAAGCCGCGGGGAGTTACAATGAGCAGTTCTTC.

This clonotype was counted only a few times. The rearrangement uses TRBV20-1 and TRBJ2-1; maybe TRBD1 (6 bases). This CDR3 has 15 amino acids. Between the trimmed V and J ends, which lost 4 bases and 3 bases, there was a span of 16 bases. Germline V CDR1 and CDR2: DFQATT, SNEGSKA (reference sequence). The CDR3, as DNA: TGCAGTGCTAATAAACAGGGCTCGAACTACAATGAGCAGTTCTTC. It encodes CSANKQGSNYNEQFF.

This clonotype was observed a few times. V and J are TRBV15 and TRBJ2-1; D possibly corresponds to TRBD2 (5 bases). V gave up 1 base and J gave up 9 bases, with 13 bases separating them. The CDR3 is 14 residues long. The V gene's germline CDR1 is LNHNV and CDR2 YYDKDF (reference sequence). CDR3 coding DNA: TGTGCCACCAGCAGAGTCTCTTATGGGAGTGAGCAGTTCTTC. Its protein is CATSRVSYGSEQFF.

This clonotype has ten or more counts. The CDR3 nucleotides are TGCGCCAGCTCCTCTGACGGCAATCAGCCCCAGCATTTT. Protein sequence: CASSSDGNQPQHF. The chain recombines TRBV5-1 with TRBJ1-5; D unresolved. The germline V and J ends were trimmed by 7 bases and 2 bases, with 10 bases remaining between them. The CDR3 extends over 13 amino acids. Germline lookup yields CDR1 SGHRS and CDR2 YFSETQ.

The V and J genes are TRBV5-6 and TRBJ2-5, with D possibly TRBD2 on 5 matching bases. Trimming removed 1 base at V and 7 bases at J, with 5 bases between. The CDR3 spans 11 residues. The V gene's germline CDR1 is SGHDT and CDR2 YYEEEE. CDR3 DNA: TGTGCCAGCAGCTTGCGGGGGACCCAGTACTTC. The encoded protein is CASSLRGTQYF.

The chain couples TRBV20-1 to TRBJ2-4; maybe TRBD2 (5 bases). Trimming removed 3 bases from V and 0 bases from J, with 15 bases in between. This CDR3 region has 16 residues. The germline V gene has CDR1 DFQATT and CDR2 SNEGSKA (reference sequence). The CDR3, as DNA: TGCAGTGCTAGGGACTTAGATGGGGTAGCCAAAAACATTCAGTACTTC. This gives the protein CSARDLDGVAKNIQYF.

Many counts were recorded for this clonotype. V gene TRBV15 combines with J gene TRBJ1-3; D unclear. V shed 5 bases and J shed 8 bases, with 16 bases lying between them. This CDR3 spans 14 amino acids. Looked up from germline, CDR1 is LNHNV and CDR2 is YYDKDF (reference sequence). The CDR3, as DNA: TGTGCCACCAGCCGACTTGGATTGGGAGACACCATATATTTT. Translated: CATSRLGLGDTIYF.

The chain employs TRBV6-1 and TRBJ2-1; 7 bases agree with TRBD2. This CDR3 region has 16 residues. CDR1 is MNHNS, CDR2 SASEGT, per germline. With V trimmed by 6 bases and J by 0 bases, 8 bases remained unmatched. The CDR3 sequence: CASRTSAGSSYNEQFF. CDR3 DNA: TGTGCCAGCAGGACCTCAGCGGGGAGCTCCTACAATGAGCAGTTCTTC.

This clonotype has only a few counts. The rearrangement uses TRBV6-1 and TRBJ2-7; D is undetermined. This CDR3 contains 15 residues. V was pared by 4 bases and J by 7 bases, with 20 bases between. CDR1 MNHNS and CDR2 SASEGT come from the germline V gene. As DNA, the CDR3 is TGTGCCAGCAGTGGAACGACTCTGGGAATGGGGGAGCAGTACTTC. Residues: CASSGTTLGMGEQYF.

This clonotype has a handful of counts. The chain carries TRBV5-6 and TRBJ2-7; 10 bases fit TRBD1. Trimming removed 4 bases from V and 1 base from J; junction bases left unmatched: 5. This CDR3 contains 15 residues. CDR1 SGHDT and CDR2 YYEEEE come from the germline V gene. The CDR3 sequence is CASSRPGQGSYEQYF. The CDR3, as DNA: TGTGCCAGCAGCCGACCGGGACAGGGGTCCTACGAGCAGTACTTC.

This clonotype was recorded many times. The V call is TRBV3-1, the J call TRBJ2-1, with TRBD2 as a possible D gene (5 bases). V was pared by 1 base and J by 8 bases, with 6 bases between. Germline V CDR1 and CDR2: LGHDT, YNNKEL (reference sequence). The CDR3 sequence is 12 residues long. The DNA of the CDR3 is TGTGCCAGCAGCCAAGCGGGGTATGAGCAGTTCTTC. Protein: CASSQAGYEQFF.

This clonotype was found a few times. Here the CDR3 DNA reads TGTGCCAGCAGCCTCCAAAGTAGCGGGGGTGGAGAGACCCAGTACTTC. It yields the protein CASSLQSSGGGETQYF. This chain connects TRBV4-2 to TRBJ2-5; 9 nucleotides line up with TRBD2. CDR1 is LGHNA and CDR2 is YNFKEQ in the germline V gene. The CDR3 loop spans 16 amino acids. Trimming took 4 bases from V and 4 from J; bases not matched to a gene: 10.

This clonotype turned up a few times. CDR3 sequence reads: CASSLASGASTEAFF. As DNA, the CDR3 is TGTGCCAGCAGCTTAGCGTCAGGGGCTAGCACTGAAGCTTTCTTT. The V call is TRBV11-2, the J call TRBJ1-1; TRBD1 is a possible D gene (6 bases). This CDR3 region has 15 residues. Germline V gene lookup returns CDR1 SGHAT and CDR2 FQNNGV. Deletions cut 1 base from V and 4 bases from J, with 13 bases between.

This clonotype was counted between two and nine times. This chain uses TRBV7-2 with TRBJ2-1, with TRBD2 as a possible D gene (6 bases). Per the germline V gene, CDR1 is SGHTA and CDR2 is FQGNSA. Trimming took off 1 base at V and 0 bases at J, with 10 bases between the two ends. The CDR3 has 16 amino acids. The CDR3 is CASSLDFGSSYNEQFF. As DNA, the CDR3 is TGTGCCAGCAGCTTAGATTTCGGGAGCTCCTACAATGAGCAGTTCTTC.

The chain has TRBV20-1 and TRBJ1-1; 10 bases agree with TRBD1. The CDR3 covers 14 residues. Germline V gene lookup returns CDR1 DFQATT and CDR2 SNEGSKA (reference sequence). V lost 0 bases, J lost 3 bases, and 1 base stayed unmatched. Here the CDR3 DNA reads TGCAGTGCTAGAGAAGGACAGGGGGACACTGAAGCTTTCTTT. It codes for CSAREGQGDTEAFF.

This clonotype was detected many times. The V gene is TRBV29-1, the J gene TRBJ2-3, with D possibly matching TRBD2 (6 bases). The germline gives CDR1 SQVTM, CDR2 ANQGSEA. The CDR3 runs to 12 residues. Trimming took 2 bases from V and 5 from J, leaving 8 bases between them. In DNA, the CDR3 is TGCAGCGTTGAAATGCGGGAAGATACGCAGTATTTT. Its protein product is CSVEMREDTQYF.

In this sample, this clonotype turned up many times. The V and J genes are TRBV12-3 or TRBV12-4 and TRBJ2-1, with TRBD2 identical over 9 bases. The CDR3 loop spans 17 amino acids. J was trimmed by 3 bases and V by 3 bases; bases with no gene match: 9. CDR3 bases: TGTGCCAGCAGTTTTATCTTAGCGGGAGAAGTCTACAATGAGCAGTTCTTC. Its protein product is CASSFILAGEVYNEQFF.

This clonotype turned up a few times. CDR3 coding DNA: TGCAGCGTTGCGGTCCAAGAGACCCAGTACTTC. Amino acid sequence: CSVAVQETQYF. This chain joins TRBV29-1 and TRBJ2-5; no clear D gene. V lost 4 bases and J 1 base, leaving 4 bases between the germline ends. Germline values: CDR1 SQVTM, CDR2 ANQGSEA. The CDR3 extends over 11 amino acids.

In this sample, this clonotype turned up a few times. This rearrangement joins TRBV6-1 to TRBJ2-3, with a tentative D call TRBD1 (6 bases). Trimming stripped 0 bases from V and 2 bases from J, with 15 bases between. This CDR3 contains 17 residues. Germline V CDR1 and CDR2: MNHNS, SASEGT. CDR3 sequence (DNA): TGTGCCAGCAGTGAAGCGCTTCTTCAGGGGACCACAGATACGCAGTATTTT. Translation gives CASSEALLQGTTDTQYF.

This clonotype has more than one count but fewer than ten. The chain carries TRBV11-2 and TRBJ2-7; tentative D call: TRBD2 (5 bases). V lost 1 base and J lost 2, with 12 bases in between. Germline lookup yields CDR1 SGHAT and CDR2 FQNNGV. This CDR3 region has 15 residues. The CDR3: CASSLASGVTYEQYF. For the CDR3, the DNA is TGTGCCAGCAGCTTAGCATCCGGGGTTACCTACGAGCAGTACTTC.

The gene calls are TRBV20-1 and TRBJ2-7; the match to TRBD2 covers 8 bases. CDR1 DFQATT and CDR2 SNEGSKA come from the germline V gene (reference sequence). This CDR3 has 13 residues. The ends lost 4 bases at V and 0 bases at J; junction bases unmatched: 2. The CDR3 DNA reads TGCAGTGCTACCACTAGCGGCTCCTACGAGCAGTACGTC. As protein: CSATTSGSYEQYV.

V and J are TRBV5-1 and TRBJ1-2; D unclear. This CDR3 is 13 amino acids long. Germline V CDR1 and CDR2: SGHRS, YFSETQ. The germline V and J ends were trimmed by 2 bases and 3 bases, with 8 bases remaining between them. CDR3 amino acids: CASSFTNHYGYTF. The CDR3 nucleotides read TGCGCCAGCAGCTTTACAAACCACTATGGCTACACCTTC.

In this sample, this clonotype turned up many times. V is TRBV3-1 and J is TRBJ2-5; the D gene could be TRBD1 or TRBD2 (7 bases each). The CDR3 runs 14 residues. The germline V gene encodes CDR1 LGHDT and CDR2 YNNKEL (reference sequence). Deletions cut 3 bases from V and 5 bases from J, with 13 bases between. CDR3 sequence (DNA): TGTGCCAGCAGCCAGCGACAGGGAGGGGAGACCCAGTACTTC. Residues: CASSQRQGGETQYF.

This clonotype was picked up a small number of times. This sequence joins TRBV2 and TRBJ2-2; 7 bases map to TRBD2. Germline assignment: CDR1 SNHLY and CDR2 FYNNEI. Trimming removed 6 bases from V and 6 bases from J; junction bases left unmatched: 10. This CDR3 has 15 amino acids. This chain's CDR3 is CASRREGAKSGELFF. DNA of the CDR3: TGTGCCAGCAGGAGGGAGGGCGCGAAATCCGGGGAGCTGTTTTTT.

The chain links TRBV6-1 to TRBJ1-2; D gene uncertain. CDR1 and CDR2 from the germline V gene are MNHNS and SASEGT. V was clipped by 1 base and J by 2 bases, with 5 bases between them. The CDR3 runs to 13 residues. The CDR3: CASSEGPNYGYTF. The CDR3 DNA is TGTGCCAGCAGTGAAGGGCCGAACTATGGCTACACCTTC.

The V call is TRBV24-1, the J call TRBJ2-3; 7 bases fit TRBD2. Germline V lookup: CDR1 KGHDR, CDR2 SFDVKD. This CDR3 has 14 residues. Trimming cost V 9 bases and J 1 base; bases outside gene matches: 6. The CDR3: CATRSSGGTDTQYF. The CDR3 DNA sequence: TGTGCCACCCGCTCTAGCGGAGGCACAGATACGCAGTATTTT.

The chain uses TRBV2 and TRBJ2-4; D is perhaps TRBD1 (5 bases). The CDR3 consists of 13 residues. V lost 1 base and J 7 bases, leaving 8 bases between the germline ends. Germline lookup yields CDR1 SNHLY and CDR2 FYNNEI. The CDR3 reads CASSEGGSNIQYF. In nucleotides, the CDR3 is TGTGCCAGCAGTGAAGGGGGCTCGAACATTCAGTACTTC.

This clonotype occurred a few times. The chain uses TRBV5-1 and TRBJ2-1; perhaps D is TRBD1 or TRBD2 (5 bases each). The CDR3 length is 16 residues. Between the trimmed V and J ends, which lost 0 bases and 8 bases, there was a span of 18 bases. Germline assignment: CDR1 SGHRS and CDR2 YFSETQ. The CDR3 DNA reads TGCGCCAGCAGCTTGGCCGGCCAGCCAGGGCGGGATGAGCAGTTCTTC. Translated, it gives CASSLAGQPGRDEQFF. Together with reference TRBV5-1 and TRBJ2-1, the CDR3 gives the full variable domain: KAGVTQTPRYLIKTRGQQVTLSCSPISGHRSVSWYQQTPGQGLQFLFEYFSETQRNKGNFPGRFSGRQFSNSRSEMNVSTLELGDSALYLCASSLAGQPGRDEQFFGPGTRLTVL.

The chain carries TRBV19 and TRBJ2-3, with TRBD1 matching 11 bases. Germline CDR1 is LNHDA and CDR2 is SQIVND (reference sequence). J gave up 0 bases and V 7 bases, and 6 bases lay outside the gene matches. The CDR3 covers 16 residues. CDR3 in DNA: TGTGCCAGTACCCCTGGGACAGGGGGTAGCACAGATACGCAGTATTTT. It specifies CASTPGTGGSTDTQYF.